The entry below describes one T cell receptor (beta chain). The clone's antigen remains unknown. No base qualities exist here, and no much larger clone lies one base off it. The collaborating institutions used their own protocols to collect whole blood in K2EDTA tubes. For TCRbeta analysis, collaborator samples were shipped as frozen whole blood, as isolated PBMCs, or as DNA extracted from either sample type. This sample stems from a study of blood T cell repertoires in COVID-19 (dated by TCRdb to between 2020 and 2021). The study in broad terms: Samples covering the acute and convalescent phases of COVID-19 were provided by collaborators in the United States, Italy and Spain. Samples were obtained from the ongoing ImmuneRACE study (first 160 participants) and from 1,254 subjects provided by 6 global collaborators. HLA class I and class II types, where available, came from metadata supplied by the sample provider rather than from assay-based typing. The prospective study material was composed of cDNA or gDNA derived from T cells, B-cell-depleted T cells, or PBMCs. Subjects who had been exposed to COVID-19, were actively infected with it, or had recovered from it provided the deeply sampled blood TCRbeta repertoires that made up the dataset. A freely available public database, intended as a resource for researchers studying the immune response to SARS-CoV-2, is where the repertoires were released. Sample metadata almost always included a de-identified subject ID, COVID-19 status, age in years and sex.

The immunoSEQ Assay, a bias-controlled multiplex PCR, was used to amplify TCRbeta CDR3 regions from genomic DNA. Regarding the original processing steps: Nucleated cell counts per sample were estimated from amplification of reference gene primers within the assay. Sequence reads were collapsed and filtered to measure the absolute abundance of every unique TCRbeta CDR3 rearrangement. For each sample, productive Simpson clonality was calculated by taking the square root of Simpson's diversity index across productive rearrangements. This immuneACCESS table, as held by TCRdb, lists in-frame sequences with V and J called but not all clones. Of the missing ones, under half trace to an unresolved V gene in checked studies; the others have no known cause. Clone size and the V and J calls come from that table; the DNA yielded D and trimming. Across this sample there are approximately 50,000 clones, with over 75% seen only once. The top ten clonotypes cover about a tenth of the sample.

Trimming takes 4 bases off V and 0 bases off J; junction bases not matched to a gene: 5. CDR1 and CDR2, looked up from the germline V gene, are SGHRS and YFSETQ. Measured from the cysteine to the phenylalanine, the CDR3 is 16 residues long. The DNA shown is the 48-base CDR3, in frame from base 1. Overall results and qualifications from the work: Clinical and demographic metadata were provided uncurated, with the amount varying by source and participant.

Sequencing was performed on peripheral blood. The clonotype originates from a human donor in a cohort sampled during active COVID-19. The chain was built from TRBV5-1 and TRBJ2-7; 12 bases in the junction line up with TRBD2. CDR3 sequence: CASSIGTSGYSYEQYF. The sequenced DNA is TGCGCCAGCAGCATAGGGACTAGCGGGTACTCCTACGAGCAGTACTTC.